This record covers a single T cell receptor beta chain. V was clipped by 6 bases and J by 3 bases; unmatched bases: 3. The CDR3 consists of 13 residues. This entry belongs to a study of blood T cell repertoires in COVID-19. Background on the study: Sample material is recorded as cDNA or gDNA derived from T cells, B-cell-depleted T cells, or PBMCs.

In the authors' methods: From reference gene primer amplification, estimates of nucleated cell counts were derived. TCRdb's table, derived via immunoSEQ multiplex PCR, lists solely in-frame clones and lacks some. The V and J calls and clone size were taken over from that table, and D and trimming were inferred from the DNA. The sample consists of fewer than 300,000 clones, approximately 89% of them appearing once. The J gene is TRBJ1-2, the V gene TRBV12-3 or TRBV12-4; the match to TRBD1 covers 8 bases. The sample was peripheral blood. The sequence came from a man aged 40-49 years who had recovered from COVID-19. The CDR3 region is CASRGQDHYGYTF. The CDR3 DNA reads TGTGCCAGCAGGGGACAGGACCACTATGGCTACACCTTC.